The 28 T cell receptor beta chains below were found in one sample sequenced in a study of T-cell memory formation after mild COVID-19. Each CDR3 protein is one row after TCRdb ran MiXCR on the 5' RACE reads. Of about 190,000 distinct CDR3 sequences listed, around 25% are singletons. The source material was PBMCs or a T cell subset sorted from them (not recorded which). The origin of the receptors is an adult woman who had mild COVID-19 (a few samples of this study predate the infection). Cell type and time point are not known.

This clonotype has just a few counts. J is TRBJ2-1 and V is TRBV7-9; possible D gene TRBD2, 5 bases. V shed 5 bases and J shed 4 bases, with 9 bases lying between them. CDR1 and CDR2 (germline): SEHNR, FQNEAQ (reference sequence). The CDR3 is made up of 13 amino acids. The CDR3 loop is CASSRGLYNEQFF. In nucleotides, the CDR3 is TGTGCCAGCAGCCGGGGTCTTTACAATGAGCAGTTCTTC. Based on the CDR3 plus reference TRBV7-9 and TRBJ2-1, the full variable domain is DTGVSQNPRHKITKRGQNVTFRCDPISEHNRLYWYRQTLGQGPEFLTYFQNEAQLEKSRLLSDRFSAERPKGSFSTLEIQRTEQGDSAMYLCASSRGLYNEQFFGPGTRLTVL.

The chain is built from TRBV24-1 and TRBJ2-2; no firm D call. V shed 1 base and J shed 0 bases, with 8 bases lying between them. Germline assignment: CDR1 KGHDR and CDR2 SFDVKD. The CDR3 loop spans 16 amino acids. As DNA, the CDR3 is TGTGCCACCAGTGATTTAGGCGGACCGAACACCGGGGAGCTGTTTTTT. This encodes CATSDLGGPNTGELFF.

This clonotype has at least ten counts. V is TRBV24-1 and J is TRBJ2-1; tentative D call: TRBD2 (5 bases). Trimming shortened V by 5 bases and J by 0 bases, and 13 bases separated the two germline ends. CDR1 and CDR2 (germline): KGHDR, SFDVKD. The length of the CDR3 is 16 residues. The CDR3, as DNA: TGTGCCACCAGTGCCCCGGACTCCTCCTCCTACAATGAGCAGTTCTTC. Residues: CATSAPDSSSYNEQFF.

The chain uses TRBV7-9 and TRBJ2-3, with a weak D call TRBD1 (5 bases). Germline CDR1 reads SEHNR; CDR2 reads FQNEAQ (reference sequence). V dropped 5 bases and J dropped 6 bases, with 9 bases sitting between them. This CDR3 region has 12 residues. The CDR3 spells CASSTQEDTQYF. The DNA of the CDR3 is TGTGCCAGCAGCACACAGGAGGATACGCAGTATTTT.

This clonotype was counted only a few times. The J gene is TRBJ2-7, the V gene TRBV9; D may be TRBD2 (5 bases). V was shortened by 0 bases and J by 1 base, with 8 bases between the two germline ends. CDR1 is SGDLS and CDR2 is YYNGEE in the germline V gene. This CDR3 region has 14 residues. The CDR3 reads CASSVVEASYEQYF. Here the CDR3 DNA reads TGTGCCAGCAGCGTAGTGGAGGCTTCCTACGAGCAGTACTTC.

The chain links TRBV5-1 to TRBJ2-3, with 8 bases identical to TRBD1. The CDR3 contains 15 residues. With V trimmed by 0 bases and J by 4 bases, 4 bases remained unmatched. CDR1 SGHRS and CDR2 YFSETQ come from the germline V gene. The CDR3 loop is CASSLVGRGPDTQYF. CDR3 sequence (DNA): TGCGCCAGCAGCTTGGTCGGCAGGGGGCCAGATACGCAGTATTTT.

The chain recombines TRBV7-2 with TRBJ1-1, with TRBD1 identical over 7 bases. Per germline, CDR1 SGHTA and CDR2 FQGNSA. V lost 3 bases, J lost 5 bases, and 9 bases stayed unmatched. This CDR3 spans 15 amino acids. This CDR3 is CASSLRQGGLTEAFF. DNA of the CDR3: TGTGCCAGCAGCTTGAGGCAGGGGGGTTTAACTGAAGCTTTCTTT. The whole variable domain, remainder taken from reference TRBV7-2 and TRBJ1-1, is GAGVSQSPSNKVTEKGKDVELRCDPISGHTALYWYRQSLGQGLEFLIYFQGNSAPDKSGLPSDRFSAERTGGSVSTLTIQRTQQEDSAVYLCASSLRQGGLTEAFFGQGTRLTVV.

This rearrangement joins TRBV12-3 or TRBV12-4 to TRBJ1-3; tentatively, D is TRBD1 (5 bases). The CDR3 consists of 17 residues. The ends were cut back, 2 bases at V and 2 bases at J, with 16 bases in the middle. Here the CDR3 DNA reads TGTGCCAGCAGTTTATTAGCGGAGGACAAACCTGGAAACACCATATATTTT. Protein: CASSLLAEDKPGNTIYF.

Details on this clonotype: Relative to the germline gene, one junction end is altered; a read error may explain this. V and J are TRBV10-3 and TRBJ1-5; no firm D call. Germline V gene data show CDR1 as ENHRY and CDR2 as SYGVKD. The CDR3 is made up of 15 amino acids. DNA for the CDR3: TGTGCCAGCAGTGAGACGGAAGGAAGCAATCAGCCCCAGCATTTT. Its protein product is CASSETEGSNQPQHF.

This clonotype was recorded a few times. This chain links TRBV20-1 with TRBJ2-2; D unresolved. The germline gives CDR1 DFQATT, CDR2 SNEGSKA (reference sequence). The CDR3 sequence is 12 residues long. V was shortened by 6 bases and J by 0 bases, with 5 bases between the two germline ends. The CDR3: CSAEPNTGELFF. The CDR3 DNA sequence: TGCAGTGCGGAACCGAACACCGGGGAGCTGTTTTTT.

This clonotype was counted only a few times. The genes are TRBV7-2 and TRBJ2-1, with D perhaps matching TRBD1 (5 bases). The CDR3 consists of 14 residues. CDR1 and CDR2 from the germline V gene are SGHTA and FQGNSA. The V gene lost 6 bases and the J gene lost 9 bases, with 18 bases spanning the gap. Here the CDR3 DNA reads TGTGCCAGCAGTCAGGGCCAAACCCACACTGAGCAGTTCTTC. Translation gives CASSQGQTHTEQFF.

The chain employs TRBV30 and TRBJ1-1; D gene ambiguous. Trimming removed 0 bases at V and 8 bases at J, with 13 bases between. The germline V gene encodes CDR1 GTSNPN and CDR2 SVGIG (reference sequence). The CDR3 sequence is 13 residues long. The CDR3 coding sequence is TGTGCCTGGAGTGTTCGGACGGGCATAGAAGCTTTCTTT. This codes for CAWSVRTGIEAFF.

This clonotype has just a few counts. The chain has TRBV5-5 and TRBJ2-7, with 7 bases fitting TRBD2. Germline V gives CDR1 SGHKS, CDR2 YYEKEE (reference sequence). This CDR3 region has 18 residues. The ends lost 1 base at V and 1 base at J; junction bases unmatched: 14. DNA of the CDR3: TGTGCCAGCAGCTTGTTGACGGCTAGCGGATCCGCGTCCTACGAGCAGTACTTC. The encoded protein is CASSLLTASGSASYEQYF.

This clonotype was detected only a few times. The CDR3 reads CASSPRQRNTEAFF. The CDR3 DNA reads as TGTGCCAGCAGTCCTCGACAGAGGAACACTGAAGCTTTCTTT. The chain couples TRBV2 to TRBJ1-1, with TRBD1 as a possible D gene (5 bases). Trimming left V 5 bases short and J 1 base short, with 11 bases between. This CDR3 has 14 amino acids. CDR1 and CDR2 from the germline V gene are SNHLY and FYNNEI.

CDR3 region: CASSSQWGAQNEKLFF. CDR3 bases: TGTGCCAGCAGCTCCCAGTGGGGTGCACAAAATGAAAAACTGTTTTTT. The rearrangement links TRBV7-2 to TRBJ1-4; no clear D. V was clipped by 4 bases and J by 5 bases, with 17 bases between them. Per the germline V gene, CDR1 is SGHTA and CDR2 is FQGNSA. The CDR3 loop spans 16 amino acids.

This clonotype was recorded a few times. The chain carries TRBV9 and TRBJ2-5, with 8 bases aligning to TRBD2. Trimming removed 0 bases from V and 1 base from J; junction bases left unmatched: 5. This CDR3 contains 16 residues. Per the germline V gene, CDR1 is SGDLS and CDR2 is YYNGEE. CDR3 region: CASSVGLAGSQETQYF. The CDR3 DNA is TGTGCCAGCAGCGTAGGTTTAGCGGGAAGCCAAGAGACCCAGTACTTC. The full variable domain, in which reference TRBV9 and TRBJ2-5 provide the parts outside the CDR3, is DSGVTQTPKHLITATGQRVTLRCSPRSGDLSVYWYQQSLDQGLQFLIQYYNGEERAKGNILERFSAQQFPDLHSELNLSSLELGDSALYFCASSVGLAGSQETQYFGPGTRLLVL.

This clonotype was counted only a few times. V is TRBV29-1 and J is TRBJ1-1; no clear D. Germline CDR1 is SQVTM and CDR2 is ANQGSEA. Trimming shortened V by 4 bases and J by 0 bases, and 9 bases separated the two germline ends. This CDR3 has 13 residues. The CDR3 reads CSVVRQLNTEAFF. DNA of the CDR3: TGCAGCGTTGTGCGGCAGTTGAACACTGAAGCTTTCTTT.

A few counts support this clonotype. The chain employs TRBV4-3 and TRBJ1-3; D is uncertain. CDR1 and CDR2 (germline): LGHNA, YSLEER. The CDR3 spans 16 residues. V lost 1 base and J 0 bases, leaving 10 bases between the germline ends. CDR3 DNA: TGCGCCAGCAGCCAAGTCCCCGCGCTCTCTGGAAACACCATATATTTT. Its protein product is CASSQVPALSGNTIYF.

This clonotype was observed a handful of times. The gene calls are TRBV5-1 and TRBJ1-2, with 9 bases matching TRBD1. Germline loops: CDR1 SGHRS, CDR2 YFSETQ. With 1 base clipped from V and 6 bases from J, the junction kept 4 bases outside the gene matches. The CDR3 loop spans 14 amino acids. The CDR3 region has the DNA TGCGCCAGCAGCTTGCAGGGACAGGGCGATGGCTACACCTTC. Translating gives CASSLQGQGDGYTF.

The chain recombines TRBV21-1 with TRBJ2-7; whether TRBD2, the table's D call, matches the DNA was not checked. TRBV21-1 is given as a pseudogene. The CDR3 has 15 residues. CDR3 amino acids: CASSTGRGPPYEQYF. The CDR3 nucleotides are TGTGCCAGCAGCACTGGACGCGGGCCGCCCTACGAGCAGTACTTC.

This chain uses TRBV29-1 with TRBJ2-5, with 7 bases matching TRBD1. V was clipped by 6 bases and J by 5 bases; unmatched bases: 12. This CDR3 region has 14 residues. Per the germline V gene, CDR1 is SQVTM and CDR2 is ANQGSEA. The CDR3: CSVKKTGMRETQYF. The CDR3 DNA reads TGCAGCGTCAAGAAGACAGGGATGCGGGAGACCCAGTACTTC.

J is TRBJ2-6 and V is TRBV6-2 or TRBV6-3; D is possibly TRBD1 (5 bases). This CDR3 has 16 residues. V gave up 0 bases and J gave up 4 bases, with 10 bases separating them. CDR1 is MNHEY and CDR2 is SVGEGT in the germline V gene. CDR3 sequence reads: CASSYSIGVGANVLTF. The CDR3 DNA reads TGTGCCAGCAGTTACTCGATAGGGGTCGGGGCCAACGTCCTGACTTTC.

This clonotype was seen only a few times. This rearrangement joins TRBV11-2 to TRBJ2-2; D may be TRBD2 (5 bases). The germline V gene has CDR1 SGHAT and CDR2 FQNNGV. This CDR3 region has 16 residues. Deletions cut 3 bases from V and 0 bases from J, with 11 bases between. CDR3 in DNA: TGTGCCAGCAGCTTTTGGAGGCCCCCGAACACCGGGGAGCTGTTTTTT. Its protein product is CASSFWRPPNTGELFF.

The V call is TRBV7-8, the J call TRBJ2-5; D is perhaps TRBD1 or TRBD2 (6 bases each). The CDR3 totals 17 residues. The V gene lost 5 bases and the J gene lost 3 bases, with 22 bases spanning the gap. CDR1 is SGHVS and CDR2 is FQNEAQ in the germline V gene. CDR3 loop: CASSPWGVGAKKETQYF. The CDR3 coding sequence is TGTGCCAGCAGCCCGTGGGGGGTGGGGGCAAAGAAAGAGACCCAGTACTTC.

The genes are TRBV9 and TRBJ2-7; D is unclear. V was trimmed by 1 base and J by 3 bases, leaving 8 bases between them. The germline CDR1 and CDR2 sequences are SGDLS and YYNGEE. The CDR3 has 13 amino acids. CDR3 sequence (DNA): TGTGCCAGCAGCGTAACCGATGGCTACGAGCAGTACTTC. Protein product: CASSVTDGYEQYF.

The table lists this clonotype with a few counts. The V call is TRBV7-2, the J call TRBJ2-1; no reliable D call. Germline assignment: CDR1 SGHTA and CDR2 FQGNSA. CDR3 length: 12 residues. Deletions cut 3 bases from V and 8 bases from J, with 8 bases between. The CDR3 spells CASSFKGYEQFF. The CDR3 DNA reads as TGTGCCAGCAGCTTTAAAGGGTATGAGCAGTTCTTC.

V gene TRBV5-1 combines with J gene TRBJ2-7; D may correspond to TRBD1 or TRBD2 (5 bases each). The ends were cut back, 3 bases at V and 0 bases at J, with 22 bases in the middle. The CDR3 has 18 amino acids. Germline CDR1 and CDR2: SGHRS and YFSETQ. In DNA form, the CDR3 reads TGCGCCAGCAGCTACGCAGGGACCCGGGGATCCCCCTCCTACGAGCAGTACTTC. Its protein is CASSYAGTRGSPSYEQYF.

The chain joins TRBV19 to TRBJ2-3; TRBD2 agrees at 7 bases. CDR1 LNHDA and CDR2 SQIVND come from the germline V gene (reference sequence). After removal of 4 bases from V and 2 bases from J, the junction contained 6 bases not matched to a gene. The CDR3 sequence is 15 residues long. The CDR3 spells CASSSRLAPTDTQYF. CDR3 coding DNA: TGTGCCAGTAGTAGCCGACTAGCCCCCACAGATACGCAGTATTTT.